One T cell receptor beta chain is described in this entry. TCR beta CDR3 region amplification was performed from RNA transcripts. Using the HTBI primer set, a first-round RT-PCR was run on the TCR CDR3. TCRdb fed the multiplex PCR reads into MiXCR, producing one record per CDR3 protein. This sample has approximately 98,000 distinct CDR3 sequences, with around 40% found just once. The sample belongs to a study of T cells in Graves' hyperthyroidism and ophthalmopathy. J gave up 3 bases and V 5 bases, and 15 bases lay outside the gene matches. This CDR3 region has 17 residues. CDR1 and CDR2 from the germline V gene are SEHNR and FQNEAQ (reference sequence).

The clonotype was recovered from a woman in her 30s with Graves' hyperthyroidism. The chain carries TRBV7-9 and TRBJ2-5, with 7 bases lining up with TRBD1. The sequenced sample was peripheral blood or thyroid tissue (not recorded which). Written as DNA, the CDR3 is TGTGCCAGCAGCCCCAGGGGGAACACCGGGACAGAAGAGACCCAGTACTTC. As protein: CASSPRGNTGTEETQYF.